Included here is one TCR beta chain sequence, with context. Its antigen is as yet unknown. The data belong to a study of CD8 T cells in ankylosing spondylitis. Study-level results: Both synovial fluid and blood in reactive arthritis had previously been reported to carry some motif variants. Clones tied to disease were said to be significantly enriched in matched ankylosing spondylitis synovial fluid. Seemingly characteristic of ankylosing spondylitis blood was a TCR beta motif consisting of under 10 highly homologous variants.

Libraries for TCR beta were made by quantitative 5'-RACE with molecular barcodes. Each CDR3 protein gets one entry after TCRdb re-called the 5' RACE reads with MiXCR. The data show 250,000 to 300,000 distinct CDR3 sequences, with under 20% seen just once and roughly 34% held by the top ten. This CDR3 comprises 15 residues. The trim removed 6 bases at V and 5 bases at J, leaving 9 bases unmatched. This clonotype was obtained from a male donor with ankylosing spondylitis or in good health (not recorded which). Specimen: blood, either unsorted or a sorted T cell fraction (not recorded which). The V gene is TRBV12-3 or TRBV12-4, the J gene TRBJ2-1; 8 positions match TRBD2. The CDR3 here is CASRINSGVNNEQFF. The CDR3 nucleotides read TGTGCCAGCAGGATAAATAGCGGGGTAAACAATGAGCAGTTCTTC.